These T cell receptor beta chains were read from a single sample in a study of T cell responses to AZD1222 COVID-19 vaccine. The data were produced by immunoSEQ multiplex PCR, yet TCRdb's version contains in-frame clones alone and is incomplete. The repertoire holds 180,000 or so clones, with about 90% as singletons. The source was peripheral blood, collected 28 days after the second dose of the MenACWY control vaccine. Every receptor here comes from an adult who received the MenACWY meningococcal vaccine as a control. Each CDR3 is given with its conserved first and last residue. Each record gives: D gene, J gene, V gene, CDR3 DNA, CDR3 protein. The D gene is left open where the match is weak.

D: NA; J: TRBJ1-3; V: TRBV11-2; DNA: TGTGCCAGCAGCTTAGGGGGGCGATCGGGAAACACCATATATTTT; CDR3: CASSLGGRSGNTIYF
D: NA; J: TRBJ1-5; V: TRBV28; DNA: TGTGCCAGCAGTTTAGCACAGGGTATCCAGCCCCAGCATTTT; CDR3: CASSLAQGIQPQHF
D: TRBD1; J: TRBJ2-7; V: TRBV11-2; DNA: TGTGCCAGCAGCTCTTTAGCCGGGGACAGGATCTACGAGCAGTACTTC; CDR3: CASSSLAGDRIYEQYF
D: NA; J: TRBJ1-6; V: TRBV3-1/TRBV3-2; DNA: TGTGCCAGCAGCCAAGAGTTTCCACCCCTCCACTTT; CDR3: CASSQEFPPLHF
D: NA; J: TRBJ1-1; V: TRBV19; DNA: TGTGCCAGTAGTACCAAATTATCAGGGAACACTGAAGCTTTCTTT; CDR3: CASSTKLSGNTEAFF
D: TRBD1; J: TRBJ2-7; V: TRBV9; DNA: TGTGCCAGCGCCCTAGGGGACAGGGCTGAAGAGCAGTACTTC; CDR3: CASALGDRAEEQYF
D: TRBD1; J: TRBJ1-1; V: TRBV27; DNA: TGTGCCAGCAGTTTTAGTTGGGGACAGGCATTAAGAACTGAAGCTTTCTTT; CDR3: CASSFSWGQALRTEAFF
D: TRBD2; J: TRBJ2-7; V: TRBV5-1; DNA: TGCGCCAGCAGCTTGGAAGGTAGCGGGAGGCGGGAGCAGTACTTC; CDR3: CASSLEGSGRREQYF
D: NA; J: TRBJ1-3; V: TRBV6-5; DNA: TGTGCCAGCAGTTACGAATCCTCTGGAAACACCATATATTTT; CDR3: CASSYESSGNTIYF
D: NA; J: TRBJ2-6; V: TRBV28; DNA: TGTGCCAGCAGGCAATTAGGGGGGGCCAACGTCCTGACTTTC; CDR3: CASRQLGGANVLTF
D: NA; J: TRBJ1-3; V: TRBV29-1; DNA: TGCAGCGTTGAGCCCCCAACCAACTCTGGAAACACCATATATTTT; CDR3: CSVEPPTNSGNTIYF
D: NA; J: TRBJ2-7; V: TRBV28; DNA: TGTGCCAGTGCTGGGGACCGGAGCTCCTACGAGCAGTACTTC; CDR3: CASAGDRSSYEQYF
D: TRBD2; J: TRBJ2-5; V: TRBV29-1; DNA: TGCAGCGTTGAAAGGGCGGGGGGAGAGACCCAGTACTTC; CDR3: CSVERAGGETQYF
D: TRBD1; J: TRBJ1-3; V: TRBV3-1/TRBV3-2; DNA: TGTGCCAGCAGCCAAGGGACAGGGGCTGGAAACACCATATATTTT; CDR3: CASSQGTGAGNTIYF
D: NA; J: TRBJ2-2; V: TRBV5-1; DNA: TGCGCCAGCAGCTTGGTGGGTTCCGGGGAGCTGTTTTTT; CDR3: CASSLVGSGELFF
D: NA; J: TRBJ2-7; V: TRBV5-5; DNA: TGTGCCAGCAGCTTGGGTCGGGGCTATGTCTACGAGCAGTACTTC; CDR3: CASSLGRGYVYEQYF
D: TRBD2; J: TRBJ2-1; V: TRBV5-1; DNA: TGCGCCAGCAGCTTGGTAGCGGGAGCCTTTGAGCAGTTCTTC; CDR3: CASSLVAGAFEQFF
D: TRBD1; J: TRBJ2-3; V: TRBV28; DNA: TGTGCCAGCAGTCCATTGAGACTGACAGGGCTAACGGGCACAGATACGCAGTATTTT; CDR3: CASSPLRLTGLTGTDTQYF
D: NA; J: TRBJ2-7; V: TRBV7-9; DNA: TGTGCCAGCAGCCATTACCCAGGACAGACAGTCAGCTCCTACGAGCAGTACTTC; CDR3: CASSHYPGQTVSSYEQYF
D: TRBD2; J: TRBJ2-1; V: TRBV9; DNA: TGTGCCAGCAGCCCACCGGGACTAGCGGTTTACAATGAGCAGTTCTTC; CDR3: CASSPPGLAVYNEQFF
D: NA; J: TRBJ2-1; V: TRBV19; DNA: TGTGCCAGTAGTATTGAGGACTCACTAAACAATGAGCAGTTCTTC; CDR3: CASSIEDSLNNEQFF
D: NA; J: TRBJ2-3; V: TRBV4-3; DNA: TGCGCCAGCAGCCGGGACAGCGGGAGCACAGATACGCAGTATTTT; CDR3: CASSRDSGSTDTQYF
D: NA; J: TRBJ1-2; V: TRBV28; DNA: TGTGCCAGCAGTGCCGACATCTATGGCTACACCTTC; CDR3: CASSADIYGYTF
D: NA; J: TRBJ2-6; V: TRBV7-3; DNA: TGTGCCAGCAGCTTAGGGGGCGGGCCTGGGGCCAACGTCCTGACTTTC; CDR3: CASSLGGGPGANVLTF
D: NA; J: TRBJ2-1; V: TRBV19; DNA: TGTGCCAGTAAACTCCGATTGGAGGTTTACAATGAGCAGTTCTTC; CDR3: CASKLRLEVYNEQFF
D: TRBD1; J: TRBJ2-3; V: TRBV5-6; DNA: TGTGCCAGCAGCAGCAACAGGGGGCCCGTGTTTTTGGATACGCAGTATTTT; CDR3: CASSSNRGPVFLDTQYF
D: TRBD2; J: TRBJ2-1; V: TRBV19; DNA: TGTGCCAGTAGTATCCGTACCGGGACTAGCGGAGGGAATGAGCAGTTCTTC; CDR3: CASSIRTGTSGGNEQFF
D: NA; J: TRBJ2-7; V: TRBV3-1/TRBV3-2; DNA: TGTGCCAGCAGCCCTGTTGGCAGGGTAAGGGAGCAGTACTTC; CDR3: CASSPVGRVREQYF